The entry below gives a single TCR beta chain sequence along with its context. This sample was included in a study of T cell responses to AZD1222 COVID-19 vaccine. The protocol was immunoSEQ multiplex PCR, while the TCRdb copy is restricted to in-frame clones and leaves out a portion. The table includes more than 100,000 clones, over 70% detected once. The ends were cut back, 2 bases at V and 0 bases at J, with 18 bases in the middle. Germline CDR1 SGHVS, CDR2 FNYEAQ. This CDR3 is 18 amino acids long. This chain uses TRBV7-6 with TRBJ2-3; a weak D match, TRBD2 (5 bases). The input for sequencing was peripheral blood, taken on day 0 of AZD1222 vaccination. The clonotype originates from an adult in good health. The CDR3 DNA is TGTGCCAGCAGCTTACGGGAATCGTCCCAGACTAGCACAGATACGCAGTATTTT. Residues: CASSLRESSQTSTDTQYF. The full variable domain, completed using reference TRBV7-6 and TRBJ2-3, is GAGVSQSPRYKVTKRGQDVALRCDPISGHVSLYWYRQALGQGPEFLTYFNYEAQQDKSGLPNDRFSAERPEGSISTLTIQRTEQRDSAMYRCASSLRESSQTSTDTQYFGPGTRLTVL.